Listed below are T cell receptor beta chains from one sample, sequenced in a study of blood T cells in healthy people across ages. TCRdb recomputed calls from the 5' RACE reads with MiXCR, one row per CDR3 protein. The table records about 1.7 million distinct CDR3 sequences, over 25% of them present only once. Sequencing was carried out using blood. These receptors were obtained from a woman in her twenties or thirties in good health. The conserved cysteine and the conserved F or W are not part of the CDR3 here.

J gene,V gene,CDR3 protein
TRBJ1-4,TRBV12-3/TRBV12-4,ASSRTTGIEKLF
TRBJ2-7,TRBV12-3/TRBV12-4,ASSLGAPGRGYEQY
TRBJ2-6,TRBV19,ASTRVSSGANVLT
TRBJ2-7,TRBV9,ASSRLAGDAYEQY
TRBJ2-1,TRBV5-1,ASWRASGDSSYNEQF
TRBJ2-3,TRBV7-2,ASSLQGGDTQY
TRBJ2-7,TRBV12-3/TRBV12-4,ASIRDGSSYEQY
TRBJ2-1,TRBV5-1,AGSLDGTGYNEQF
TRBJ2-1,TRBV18,ASSPQGQGPNEQF
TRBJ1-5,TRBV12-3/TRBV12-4,ASSDAGTGWQPQH
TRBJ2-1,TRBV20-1,SARRLGASGIDERF
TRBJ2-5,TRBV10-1,ASRKQETQY
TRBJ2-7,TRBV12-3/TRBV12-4,ASSLGQVNYEQY
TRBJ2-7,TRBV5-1,ASSLAPSQGAVSYEQY
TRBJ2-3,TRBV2,ASTSMGGTDTQY
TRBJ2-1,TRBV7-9,ASGAGPTNNEQF
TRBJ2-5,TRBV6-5,ASSYLRQGRETQY
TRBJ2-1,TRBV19,ASSWDSPRGDEQF
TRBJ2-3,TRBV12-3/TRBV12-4,ASSEDRIVGDTQY
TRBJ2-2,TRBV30,AWSGTSQVGELF
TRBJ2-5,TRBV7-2,ASSSPSGPRETQY
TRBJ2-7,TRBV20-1,SALSGGAYEQY
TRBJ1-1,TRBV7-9,ASRPDRATEAF
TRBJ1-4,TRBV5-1,ASSTSQGAREKLF
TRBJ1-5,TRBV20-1,SASPDSNQPQH
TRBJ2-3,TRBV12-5,ASGELGTSTDTQY
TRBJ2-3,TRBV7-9,ASSGFGPSGGATDTQY
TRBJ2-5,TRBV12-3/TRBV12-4,ASSSPQELEETQY
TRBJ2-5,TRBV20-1,RVARLGGQY
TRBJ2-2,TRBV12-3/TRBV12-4,ASSLAGGLAGELF
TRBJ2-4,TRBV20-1,SATKLGDNIQY
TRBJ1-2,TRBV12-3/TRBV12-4,ASRGVAYGYT
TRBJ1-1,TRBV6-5,ASSYSAGVDTEAF
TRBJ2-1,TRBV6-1,ASSPELAGGWVNEQF
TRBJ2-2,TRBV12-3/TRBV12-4,ASSFGLGINTGELF
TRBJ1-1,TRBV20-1,SAPKRVDTEAF
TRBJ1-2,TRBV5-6,ASRLYAGTQPRGGYT
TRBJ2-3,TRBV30,AWSSAGGFTDTQY
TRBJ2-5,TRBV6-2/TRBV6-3,ASGGSSLQETQY
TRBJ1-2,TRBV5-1,ASSSTDRDYGYT
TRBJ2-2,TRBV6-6,ASSYSGRDTGELF
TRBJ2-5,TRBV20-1,SARDQGLPRTQY
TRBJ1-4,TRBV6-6,ASSSLATNEKLF
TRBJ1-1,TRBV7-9,ASSPSMGGMNTEAF
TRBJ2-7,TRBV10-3,AIREGNTYEQY
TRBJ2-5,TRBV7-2,ASSWGTGRGETQY
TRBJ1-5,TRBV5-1,ASKQGENQPQH